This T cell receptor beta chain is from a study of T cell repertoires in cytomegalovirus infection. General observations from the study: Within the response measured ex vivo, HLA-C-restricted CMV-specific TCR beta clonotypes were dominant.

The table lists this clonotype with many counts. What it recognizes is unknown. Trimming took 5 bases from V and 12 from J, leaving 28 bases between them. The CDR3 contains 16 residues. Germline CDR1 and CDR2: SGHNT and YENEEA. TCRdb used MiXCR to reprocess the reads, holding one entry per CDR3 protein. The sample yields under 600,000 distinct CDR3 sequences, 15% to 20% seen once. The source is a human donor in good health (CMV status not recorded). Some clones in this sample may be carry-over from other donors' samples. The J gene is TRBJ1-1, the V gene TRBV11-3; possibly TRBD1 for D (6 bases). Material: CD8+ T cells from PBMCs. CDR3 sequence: CASSRITEGEGTKTFF. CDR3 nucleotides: TGTGCCAGCAGCCGAATTACAGAGGGGGAAGGCACCAAGACTTTCTTT.